What follows are 4 T cell receptor beta chains derived from one specimen sequenced in a study of blood T cell repertoires in COVID-19. Method: immunoSEQ multiplex PCR; TCRdb's copy keeps in-frame clones and lacks some. This table has approximately 300,000 clones, approximately 91% appearing once. The sequencing sample was made of PBMCs or T cells enriched from blood (not recorded which). These receptors all come from a man aged 60 to 69 who had recovered from COVID-19.

The chain employs TRBV19 and TRBJ2-5; D possibly corresponds to TRBD1 (5 bases). Germline values: CDR1 LNHDA, CDR2 SQIVND (reference sequence). The CDR3 contains 14 residues. Trimming shortened V by 5 bases and J by 1 base, and 11 bases separated the two germline ends. The CDR3 is CASSPGQGQETQYF. Here the CDR3 DNA reads TGTGCCAGTAGTCCCGGGCAGGGCCAAGAGACCCAGTACTTC.

This clone has just one count. The V call is TRBV28, the J call TRBJ2-5, with 7 bases identical to TRBD1. Germline loops: CDR1 MDHEN, CDR2 SYDVKM. The CDR3 is made up of 12 amino acids. V was clipped by 3 bases and J by 10 bases; unmatched bases: 5. CDR3 sequence (DNA): TGTGCCAGCAGTTTGGAGACAGGGTACCAGTACTTC. Translation: CASSLETGYQYF.

The chain employs TRBV5-1 and TRBJ1-4; D is uncertain. Germline CDR1 is SGHRS and CDR2 is YFSETQ. The CDR3 covers 15 residues. Trimming pared 4 bases from V and 4 bases from J, leaving 14 bases between. CDR3 loop: CASSRGDNVNEKLFF. As DNA, the CDR3 is TGCGCCAGCAGCCGGGGTGACAACGTTAATGAAAAACTGTTTTTT.

The gene calls are TRBV7-9 and TRBJ2-1; 13 bases align to TRBD2. V was clipped by 5 bases and J by 8 bases; unmatched bases: 12. Germline lookup yields CDR1 SEHNR and CDR2 FQNEAQ (reference sequence). The CDR3 sequence is 17 residues long. The CDR3 is CASSRGTSGMKGHEQFF. The CDR3 region has the DNA TGTGCCAGCAGCCGAGGGACTAGCGGGATGAAGGGGCATGAGCAGTTCTTC.